This TCR beta chain was sequenced for a study of shared clonotypes between healthy human individuals. The CDR3 sequence is 16 residues long. In germline, CDR1 is SGHTA, CDR2 FQGNSA. V lost 3 bases and J lost 8; bases outside the gene matches: 12. Sequencing used immunoSEQ multiplex PCR; TCRdb keeps in-frame clones, though not all of them. The sample shows around 2.3 million clones, approximately 96% of them seen only once. Findings of the study overall: Lower generation probabilities were found for non-shared clonotypes than for those shared by all four donors.

Concerning this clone itself: Its matching antigen is unknown.

This TCR derives from a man between 18 and 29 years old in good health. V usage is TRBV7-2 and J usage is TRBJ1-5; TRBD1 matches at 8 bases. Sequenced: naive CD4+ T cells sorted from blood. Indicated subset: CD45RA+ positively selected. This chain's CDR3 is CASSLGQTGVKEPQHF. The CDR3 DNA reads as TGTGCCAGCAGCTTGGGGCAGACAGGGGTGAAAGAGCCCCAGCATTTT.